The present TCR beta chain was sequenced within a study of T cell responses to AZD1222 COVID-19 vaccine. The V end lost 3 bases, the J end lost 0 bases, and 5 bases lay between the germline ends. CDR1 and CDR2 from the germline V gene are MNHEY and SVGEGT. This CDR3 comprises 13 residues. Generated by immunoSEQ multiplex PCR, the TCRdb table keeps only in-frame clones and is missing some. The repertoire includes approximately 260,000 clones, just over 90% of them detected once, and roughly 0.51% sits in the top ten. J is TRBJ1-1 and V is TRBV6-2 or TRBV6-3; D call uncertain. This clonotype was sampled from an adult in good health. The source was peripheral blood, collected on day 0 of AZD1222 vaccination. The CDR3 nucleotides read TGTGCCAGCAGTTATAAAATGAACACTGAAGCTTTCTTT. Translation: CASSYKMNTEAFF.